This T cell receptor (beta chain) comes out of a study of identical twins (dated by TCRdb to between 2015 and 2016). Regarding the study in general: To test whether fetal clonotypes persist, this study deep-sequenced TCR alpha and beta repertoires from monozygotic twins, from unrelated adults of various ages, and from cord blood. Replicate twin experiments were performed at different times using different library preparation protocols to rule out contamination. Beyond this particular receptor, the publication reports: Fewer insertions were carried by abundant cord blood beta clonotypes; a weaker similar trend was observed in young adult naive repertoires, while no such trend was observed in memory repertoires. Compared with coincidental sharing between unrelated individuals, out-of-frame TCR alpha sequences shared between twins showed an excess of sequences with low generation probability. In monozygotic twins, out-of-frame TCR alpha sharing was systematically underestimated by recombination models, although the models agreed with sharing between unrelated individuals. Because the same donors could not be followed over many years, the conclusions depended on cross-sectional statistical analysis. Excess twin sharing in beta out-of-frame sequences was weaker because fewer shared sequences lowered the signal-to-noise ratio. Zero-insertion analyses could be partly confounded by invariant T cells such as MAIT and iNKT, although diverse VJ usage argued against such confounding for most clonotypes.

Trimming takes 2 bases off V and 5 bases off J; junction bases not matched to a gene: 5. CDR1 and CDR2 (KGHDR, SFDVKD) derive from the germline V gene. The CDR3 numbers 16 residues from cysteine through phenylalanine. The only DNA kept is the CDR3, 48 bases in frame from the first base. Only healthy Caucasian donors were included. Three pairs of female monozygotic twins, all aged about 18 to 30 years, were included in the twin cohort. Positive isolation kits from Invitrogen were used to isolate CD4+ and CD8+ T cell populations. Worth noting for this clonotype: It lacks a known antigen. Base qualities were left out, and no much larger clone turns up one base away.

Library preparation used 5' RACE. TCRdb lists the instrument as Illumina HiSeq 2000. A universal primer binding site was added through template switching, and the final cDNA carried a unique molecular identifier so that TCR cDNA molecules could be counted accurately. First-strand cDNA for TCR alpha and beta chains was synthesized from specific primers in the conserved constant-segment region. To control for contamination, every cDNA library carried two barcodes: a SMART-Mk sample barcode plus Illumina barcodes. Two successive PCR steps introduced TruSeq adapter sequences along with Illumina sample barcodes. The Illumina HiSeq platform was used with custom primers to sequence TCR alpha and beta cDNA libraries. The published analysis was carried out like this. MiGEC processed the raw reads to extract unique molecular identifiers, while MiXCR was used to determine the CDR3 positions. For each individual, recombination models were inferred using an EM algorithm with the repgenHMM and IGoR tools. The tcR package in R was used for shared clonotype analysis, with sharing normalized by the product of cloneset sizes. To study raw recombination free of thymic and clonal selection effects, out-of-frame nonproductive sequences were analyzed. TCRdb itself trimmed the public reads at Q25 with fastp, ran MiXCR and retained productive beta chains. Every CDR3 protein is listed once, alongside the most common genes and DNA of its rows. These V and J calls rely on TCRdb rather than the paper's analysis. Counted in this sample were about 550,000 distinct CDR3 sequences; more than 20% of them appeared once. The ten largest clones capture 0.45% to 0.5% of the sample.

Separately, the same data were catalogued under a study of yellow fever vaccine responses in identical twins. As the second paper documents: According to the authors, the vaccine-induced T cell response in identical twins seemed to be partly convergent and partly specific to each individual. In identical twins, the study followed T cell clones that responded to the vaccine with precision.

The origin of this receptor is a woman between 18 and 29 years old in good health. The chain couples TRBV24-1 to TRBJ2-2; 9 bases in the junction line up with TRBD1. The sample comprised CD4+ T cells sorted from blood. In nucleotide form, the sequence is TGTGCCACCAGTGATTCACAGGGGGCGCTTACCGGGGAGCTGTTTTTT. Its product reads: CATSDSQGALTGELFF.